This TCR beta chain was retrieved from a study of cytomegalovirus exposure and HLA in healthy donors. CDR3 length equals 14 residues. The germline CDR1 and CDR2 sequences are MDHEN and SYDVKM. The V segment lost 5 bases and the J segment 5 bases; nucleotides outside the gene matches: 7. Details on this clone: What it recognizes is unknown.

The PCR was carried out with 60 Vbeta primers and 13 Jbeta primers. The method was immunoSEQ multiplex PCR; TCRdb's version includes in-frame clones alone and lacks a portion of them. The sample has approximately 190,000 clones; 75% to 85% are singletons. Notes on the study in general: Certain sequence variants were highly shared and formed a cluster, and this cluster was likely a sequencing artifact. Analysis was carried out at a later point, and it linked a missense DCLRE1C variant to TCR beta V- and J-gene trimming.

V is TRBV28 and J is TRBJ1-1, with 8 bases identical to TRBD1. This receptor was identified in a woman aged 18-29 years in good health and CMV-seronegative. Sequenced input: PBMCs. The CDR3 coding sequence is TGTGCCAGCAGTCGGCAGGGGGCGGGGACTGAAGCTTTCTTT. Translating it yields CASSRQGAGTEAFF.